These 14 T cell receptor beta chains originate from one sample sequenced in a study of identical twins. TCRdb itself ran the 5' RACE reads through MiXCR, one entry per CDR3 protein. Here the sample spans hundreds of thousands of distinct CDR3 sequences, less than 7% being singletons. Sample: naive T cells sorted from blood. These receptors were obtained from a man younger than 35 in good health.

This clonotype was counted many times. The junction departs from the called germline gene at one end, perhaps through a read error. The chain couples TRBV29-1 to TRBJ2-1; D perhaps matches TRBD2 (5 bases). Germline CDR1 is SQVTM and CDR2 is ANQGSEA. The CDR3 runs 13 residues. CDR3: CSVEDTNGEFGSF. Here the CDR3 DNA reads TGCAGCGTTGAAGATACCAACGGGGAGTTTGGATCCTTC.

The chain links TRBV20-1 to TRBJ2-1; 13 nucleotides match TRBD2. The junction had 16 bases not matched to a gene; V was cut back by 6 bases and J by 2 bases. Looked up from germline, CDR1 is DFQATT and CDR2 is SNEGSKA (reference sequence). This CDR3 has 19 amino acids. CDR3 residues: CSARTGLAGPPIAYNEQFF. In DNA, the CDR3 is TGCAGTGCCAGAACGGGACTAGCGGGACCCCCCATTGCCTACAATGAGCAGTTCTTC.

For the CDR3, the DNA is TGTGCCAGCAGCTTGGATTCCGGAGACTACAATGAGCAGTTCTTC. This sequence encodes CASSLDSGDYNEQFF. The gene calls are TRBV5-5 and TRBJ2-1; D is undetermined. Trimming took off 0 bases at V and 3 bases at J, with 10 bases between the two ends. Germline CDR1 and CDR2: SGHKS and YYEKEE (reference sequence). The CDR3 is made up of 15 amino acids. The full variable domain, with the rest looked up from reference TRBV5-5 and TRBJ2-1, is DAGVTQSPTHLIKTRGQQVTLRCSPISGHKSVSWYQQVLGQGPQFIFQYYEKEERGRGNFPDRFSARQFPNYSSELNVNALLLGDSALYLCASSLDSGDYNEQFFGPGTRLTVL.

The CDR3 region has the DNA TGTGCCAGCGTTTTCGTGACATCCATATTGAACACCGGGGAGCTGTTTTTT. This translates into CASVFVTSILNTGELFF. This chain joins TRBV12-3 or TRBV12-4 and TRBJ2-2; D remains unclear. CDR3 length: 17 amino acids. The V end lost 8 bases, the J end lost 1 base, and 20 bases lay between the germline ends.

V gene TRBV25-1 combines with J gene TRBJ2-7, with 8 bases aligning to TRBD2. The J segment lost 0 bases and the V segment lost 6 bases, leaving 13 bases of the junction unmatched. CDR3 length equals 17 residues. Germline CDR1 MGHDK, CDR2 SYGVNS. The CDR3 is CASRASGLTPSSYEQYF. CDR3 sequence (DNA): TGTGCCAGCAGAGCTAGCGGGCTCACCCCCAGCTCCTACGAGCAGTACTTC.

This clonotype occurred many times. The rearrangement uses TRBV6-5 and TRBJ2-1, with 9 bases fitting TRBD1. The CDR3 has 14 amino acids. Germline trimming cut 3 bases from V and 6 bases from J; bases unmatched to any gene: 3. Germline assignment: CDR1 MNHEY and CDR2 SVGAGI. CDR3 sequence reads: CASSYSTGGNEQFF. DNA for the CDR3: TGTGCCAGCAGTTATTCGACAGGGGGCAATGAGCAGTTCTTC.

In its sample, this clonotype was seen a few times. The chain has TRBV19 and TRBJ2-7, with TRBD1 identical over 8 bases. CDR3 length: 15 residues. Germline CDR1 and CDR2: LNHDA and SQIVND (reference sequence). V trimming: 4 bases; J trimming: 5 bases; junction bases outside the gene matches: 10. CDR3 nucleotides: TGTGCCAGTAGTAGTTATGAGGACAGGGTGGACGAGCAGTACTTC. The encoded protein is CASSSYEDRVDEQYF. The whole variable domain, remainder taken from reference TRBV19 and TRBJ2-7, is DGGITQSPKYLFRKEGQNVTLSCEQNLNHDAMYWYRQDPGQGLRLIYYSQIVNDFQKGDIAEGYSVSREKKESFPLTVTSAQKNPTAFYLCASSSYEDRVDEQYFGPGTRLTVT.

This clonotype has just a few counts. The rearrangement links TRBV10-3 to TRBJ2-7; TRBD1 might be the D (5 bases). Between the trimmed V and J ends, which lost 2 bases and 2 bases, there was a span of 10 bases. Per germline, CDR1 ENHRY and CDR2 SYGVKD. The CDR3 has 14 residues. CDR3 sequence reads: CAISETGGTYEQYF. The CDR3 DNA reads TGTGCCATCAGTGAGACAGGCGGAACCTACGAGCAGTACTTC.

The sample holds many counts of this clonotype. The chain recombines TRBV27 with TRBJ2-2, with D possibly being TRBD2 (6 bases). Per the germline V gene, CDR1 is MNHEY and CDR2 is SMNVEV (reference sequence). This CDR3 is built from 12 residues. Trimming stripped 10 bases from V and 6 bases from J, with 12 bases between. The CDR3: CATQAGPGELFF. CDR3 bases: TGTGCCACCCAAGCGGGTCCCGGGGAGCTGTTTTTT.

The J gene is TRBJ2-1, the V gene TRBV21-1; the table's D call TRBD2 went unverified against the DNA. TRBV21-1 is designated a pseudogene. The CDR3 has 18 residues. As DNA, the CDR3 is TGTGCCAGCAGCAATAATCCCCGGGGGCTAGCGACCTACAATGAGCAGTTCTTC. Protein: CASSNNPRGLATYNEQFF.

This clonotype has only a few counts. This chain links TRBV6-5 with TRBJ1-1, with TRBD1 as a possible D gene (5 bases). Trimming removed 8 bases from V and 7 bases from J, with 14 bases in between. This CDR3 region has 12 residues. CDR1 is MNHEY and CDR2 is SVGAGI in the germline V gene. The CDR3 DNA reads as TGTGCCAGCCGGTTCCCCGGGGGTGAAGCTTTCTTT. Protein sequence: CASRFPGGEAFF.

This clonotype was seen a few times. The chain links TRBV7-9 to TRBJ2-7; D remains unclear. V shed 5 bases and J shed 4 bases, with 9 bases lying between them. Germline V gene lookup returns CDR1 SEHNR and CDR2 FQNEAQ (reference sequence). The CDR3 covers 12 residues. CDR3 protein: CASSPSGYEQYV. The CDR3 bases are TGTGCCAGCAGCCCGTCCGGGTACGAGCAGTACGTC.

The chain joins TRBV7-9 to TRBJ2-3, with 9 bases that match TRBD1. The trim removed 5 bases at V and 3 bases at J, leaving 12 bases unmatched. CDR1 SEHNR and CDR2 FQNEAQ come from the germline V gene (reference sequence). The CDR3 runs to 17 residues. The CDR3, as DNA: TGTGCCAGCAGCACTCGCCCTGACAGGGGGTGGACAGATACGCAGTATTTT. This translates into CASSTRPDRGWTDTQYF.

This clonotype was seen a few times. The chain couples TRBV12-3 or TRBV12-4 to TRBJ2-7; 9 bases match TRBD2. The CDR3 sequence is 16 residues long. The V gene end was trimmed by 0 bases and the J gene end by 5 bases; junction bases not matched to a gene: 8. CDR3 sequence reads: CASSLAAGLAAHEQYF. In DNA form, the CDR3 reads TGTGCCAGCAGTTTAGCGGCGGGACTAGCTGCCCACGAGCAGTACTTC.